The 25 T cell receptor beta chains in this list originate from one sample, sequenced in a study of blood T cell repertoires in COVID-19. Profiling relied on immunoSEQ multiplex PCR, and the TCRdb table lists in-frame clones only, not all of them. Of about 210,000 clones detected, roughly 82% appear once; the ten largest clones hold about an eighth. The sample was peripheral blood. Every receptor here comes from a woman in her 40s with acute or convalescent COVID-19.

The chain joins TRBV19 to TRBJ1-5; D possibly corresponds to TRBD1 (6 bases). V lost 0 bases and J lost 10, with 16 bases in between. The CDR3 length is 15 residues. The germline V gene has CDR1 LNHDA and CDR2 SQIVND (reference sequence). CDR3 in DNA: TGTGCCAGTAGTATAGATCCCGAGGGGGGGTCCCCCCAGCATTTT. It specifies CASSIDPEGGSPQHF.

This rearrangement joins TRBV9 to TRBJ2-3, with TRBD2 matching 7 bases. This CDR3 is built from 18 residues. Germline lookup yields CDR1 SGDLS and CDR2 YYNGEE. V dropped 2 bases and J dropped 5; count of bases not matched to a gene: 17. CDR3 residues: CASSVDPGGRGTLDTQYF. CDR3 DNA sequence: TGTGCCAGCAGCGTCGACCCGGGAGGTCGGGGAACTCTAGATACGCAGTATTTT.

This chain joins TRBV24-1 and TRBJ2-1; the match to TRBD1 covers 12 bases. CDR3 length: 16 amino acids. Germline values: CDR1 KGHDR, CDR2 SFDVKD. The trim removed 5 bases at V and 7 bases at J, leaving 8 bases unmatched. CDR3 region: CATSGAGTGGQNEQFF. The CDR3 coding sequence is TGTGCCACCAGTGGTGCCGGGACAGGGGGCCAAAATGAGCAGTTCTTC.

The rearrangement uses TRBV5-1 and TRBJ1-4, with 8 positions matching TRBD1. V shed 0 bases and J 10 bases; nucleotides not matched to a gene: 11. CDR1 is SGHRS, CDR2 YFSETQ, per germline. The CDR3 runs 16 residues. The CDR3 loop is CASSLGPQGAKGKLFF. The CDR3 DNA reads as TGCGCCAGCAGCTTGGGCCCTCAGGGGGCTAAAGGAAAACTGTTTTTT. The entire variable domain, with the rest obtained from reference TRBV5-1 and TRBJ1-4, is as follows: KAGVTQTPRYLIKTRGQQVTLSCSPISGHRSVSWYQQTPGQGLQFLFEYFSETQRNKGNFPGRFSGRQFSNSRSEMNVSTLELGDSALYLCASSLGPQGAKGKLFFGSGTQLSVL.

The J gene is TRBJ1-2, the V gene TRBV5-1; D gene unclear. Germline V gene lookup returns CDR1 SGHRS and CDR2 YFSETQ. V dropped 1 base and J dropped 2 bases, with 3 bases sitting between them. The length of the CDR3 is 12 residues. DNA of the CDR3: TGCGCCAGCAGCTTGCTAAACTATGGCTACACCTTC. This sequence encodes CASSLLNYGYTF.

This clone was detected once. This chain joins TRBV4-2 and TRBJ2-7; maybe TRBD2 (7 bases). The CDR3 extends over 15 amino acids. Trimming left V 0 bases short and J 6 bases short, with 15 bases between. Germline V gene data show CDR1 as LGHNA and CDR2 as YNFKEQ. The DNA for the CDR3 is TGTGCCAGCAGCCAAGAAGGGTCGGGGGGCCGCGAGCAGTACTTC. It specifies CASSQEGSGGREQYF.

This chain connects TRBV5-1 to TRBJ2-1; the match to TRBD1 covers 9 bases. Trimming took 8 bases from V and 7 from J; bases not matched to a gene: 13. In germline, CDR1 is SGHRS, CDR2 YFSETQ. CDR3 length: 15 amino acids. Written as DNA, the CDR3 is TGCGCCAGTGATACAGGGGGCATGAAGATGAATGAGCAGTTCTTC. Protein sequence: CASDTGGMKMNEQFF.

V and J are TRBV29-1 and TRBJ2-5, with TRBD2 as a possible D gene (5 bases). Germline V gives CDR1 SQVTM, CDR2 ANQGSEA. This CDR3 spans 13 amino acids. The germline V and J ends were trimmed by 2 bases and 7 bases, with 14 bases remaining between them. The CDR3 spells CSVERRQIGTQYF. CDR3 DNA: TGCAGCGTTGAACGGAGGCAGATTGGGACCCAGTACTTC.

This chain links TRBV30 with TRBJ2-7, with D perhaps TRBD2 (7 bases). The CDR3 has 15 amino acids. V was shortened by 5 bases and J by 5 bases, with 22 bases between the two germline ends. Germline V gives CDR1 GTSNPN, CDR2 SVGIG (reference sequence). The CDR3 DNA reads TGTGCCTGGGTCCTCGGACTTGGGGGGGCTAACGAGCAGTACTTC. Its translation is CAWVLGLGGANEQYF.

The CDR3 loop is CASSLSGQGNNSPLHF. CDR3 DNA sequence: TGTGCCAGCAGCCTGTCGGGACAGGGGAATAATTCACCCCTCCACTTT. The rearrangement links TRBV2 to TRBJ1-6; TRBD1 agrees at 10 bases. CDR1 and CDR2 from the germline V gene are SNHLY and FYNNEI. With V trimmed by 6 bases and J by 5 bases, 7 bases remained unmatched. This CDR3 is 16 amino acids long.

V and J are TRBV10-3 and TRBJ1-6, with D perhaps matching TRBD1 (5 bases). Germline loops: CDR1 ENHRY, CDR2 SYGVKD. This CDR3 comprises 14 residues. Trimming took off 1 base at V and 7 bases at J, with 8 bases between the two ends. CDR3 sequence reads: CAISELGGNSPLHF. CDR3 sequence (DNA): TGTGCCATCAGTGAGTTGGGGGGGAATTCACCCCTCCACTTT.

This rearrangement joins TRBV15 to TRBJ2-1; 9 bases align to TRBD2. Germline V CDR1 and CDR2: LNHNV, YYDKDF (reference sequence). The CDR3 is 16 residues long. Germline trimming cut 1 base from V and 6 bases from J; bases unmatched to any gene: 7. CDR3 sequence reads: CATSRVRAAGGNEQFF. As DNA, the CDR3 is TGTGCCACCAGCAGAGTAAGAGCAGCGGGAGGCAATGAGCAGTTCTTC.

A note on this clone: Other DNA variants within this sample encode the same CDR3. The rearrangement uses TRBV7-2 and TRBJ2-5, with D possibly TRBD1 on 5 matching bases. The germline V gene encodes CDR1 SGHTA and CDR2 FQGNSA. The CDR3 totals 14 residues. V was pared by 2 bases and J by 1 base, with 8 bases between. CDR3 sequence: CASSLSRGQETQYF. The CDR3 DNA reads TGTGCCAGCAGCTTATCTAGGGGCCAAGAGACCCAGTACTTC.

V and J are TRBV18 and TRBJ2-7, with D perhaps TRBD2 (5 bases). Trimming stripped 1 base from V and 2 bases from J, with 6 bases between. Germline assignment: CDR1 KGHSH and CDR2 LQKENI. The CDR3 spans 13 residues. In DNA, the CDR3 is TGTGCCAGCTCACCACGGGAGACCTACGAGCAGTACTTC. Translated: CASSPRETYEQYF. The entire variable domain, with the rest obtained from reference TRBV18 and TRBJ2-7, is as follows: NAGVMQNPRHLVRRRGQEARLRCSPMKGHSHVYWYRQLPEEGLKFMVYLQKENIIDESGMPKERFSAEFPKEGPSILRIQQVVRGDSAAYFCASSPRETYEQYFGPGTRLTVT.

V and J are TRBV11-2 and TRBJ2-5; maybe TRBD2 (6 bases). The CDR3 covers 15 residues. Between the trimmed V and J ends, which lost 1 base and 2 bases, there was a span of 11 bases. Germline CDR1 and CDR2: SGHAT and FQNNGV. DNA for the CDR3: TGTGCCAGCAGCTTAGGGCGGGGACGACAAGAGACCCAGTACTTC. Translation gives CASSLGRGRQETQYF.

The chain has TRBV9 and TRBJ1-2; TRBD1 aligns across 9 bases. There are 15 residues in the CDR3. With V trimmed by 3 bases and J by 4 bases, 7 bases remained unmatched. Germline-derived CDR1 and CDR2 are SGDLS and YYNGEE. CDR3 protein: CASSEGTGSGYGYTF. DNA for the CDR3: TGTGCCAGCAGCGAGGGGACAGGGAGTGGCTATGGCTACACCTTC.

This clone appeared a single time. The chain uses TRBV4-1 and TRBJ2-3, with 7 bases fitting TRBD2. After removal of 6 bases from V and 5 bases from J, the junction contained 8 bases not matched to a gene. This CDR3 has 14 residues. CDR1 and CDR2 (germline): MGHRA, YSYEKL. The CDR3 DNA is TGCGCCAGCAGTCCCAGCGGGGAGGGAGATACGCAGTATTTT. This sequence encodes CASSPSGEGDTQYF.

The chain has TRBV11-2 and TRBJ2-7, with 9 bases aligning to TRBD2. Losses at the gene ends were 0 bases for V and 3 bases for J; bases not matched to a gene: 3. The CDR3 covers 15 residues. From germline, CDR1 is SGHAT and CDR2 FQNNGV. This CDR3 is CASSLELAGNYEQYF. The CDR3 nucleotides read TGTGCCAGCAGCTTAGAGCTAGCGGGGAACTACGAGCAGTACTTC.

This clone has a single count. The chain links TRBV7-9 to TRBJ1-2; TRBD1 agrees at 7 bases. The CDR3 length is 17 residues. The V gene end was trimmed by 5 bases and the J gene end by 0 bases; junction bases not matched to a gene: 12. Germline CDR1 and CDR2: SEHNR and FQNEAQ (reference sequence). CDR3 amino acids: CASSEGQQTYANYGYTF. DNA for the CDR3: TGTGCCAGCAGCGAGGGACAGCAGACTTACGCTAACTATGGCTACACCTTC. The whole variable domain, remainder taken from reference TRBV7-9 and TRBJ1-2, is DTGVSQNPRHKITKRGQNVTFRCDPISEHNRLYWYRQTLGQGPEFLTYFQNEAQLEKSRLLSDRFSAERPKGSFSTLEIQRTEQGDSAMYLCASSEGQQTYANYGYTFGSGTRLTVV.

The CDR3 here is CAMGLAGGLEQYF. The CDR3 region has the DNA TGTGCCATGGGACTAGCGGGAGGGTTGGAGCAGTACTTC. The chain is built from TRBV10-3 and TRBJ2-7; 16 bases map to TRBD2. The CDR3 extends over 13 amino acids. Losses at the gene ends were 9 bases for V and 7 bases for J; bases not matched to a gene: 3. The germline V gene has CDR1 ENHRY and CDR2 SYGVKD.

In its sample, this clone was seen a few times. CDR3 sequence reads: CATSRARDRSNQPQHF. The CDR3 DNA is TGTGCCACCAGCAGAGCTCGTGATCGGAGCAATCAGCCCCAGCATTTT. The chain carries TRBV15 and TRBJ1-5, with D unresolved. Trimming cost V 1 base and J 1 base, with 11 bases left between them. The V gene's germline CDR1 is LNHNV and CDR2 YYDKDF (reference sequence). The CDR3 extends over 16 amino acids.

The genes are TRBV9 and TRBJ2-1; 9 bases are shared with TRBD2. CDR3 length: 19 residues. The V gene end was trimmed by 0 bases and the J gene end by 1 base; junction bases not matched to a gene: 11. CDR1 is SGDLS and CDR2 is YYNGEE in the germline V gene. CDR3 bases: TGTGCCAGCAGCGTAGTCGGTATGAGTAGCGGGGGTTCCTACAATGAGCAGTTCTTC. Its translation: CASSVVGMSSGGSYNEQFF.

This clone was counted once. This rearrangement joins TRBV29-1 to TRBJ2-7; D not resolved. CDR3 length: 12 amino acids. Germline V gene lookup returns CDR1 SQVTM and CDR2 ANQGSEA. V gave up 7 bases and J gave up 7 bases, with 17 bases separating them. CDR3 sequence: CSAGSPPEEQYF. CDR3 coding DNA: TGCAGCGCCGGTTCGCCGCCTGAGGAGCAGTACTTC.

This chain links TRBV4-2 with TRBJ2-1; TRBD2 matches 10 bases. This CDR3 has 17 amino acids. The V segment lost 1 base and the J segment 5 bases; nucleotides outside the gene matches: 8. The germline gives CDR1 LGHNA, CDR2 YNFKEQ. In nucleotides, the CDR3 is TGTGCCAGCAGCCAAGCTTCCTTAGCGGGGGGTAACAATGAGCAGTTCTTC. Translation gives CASSQASLAGGNNEQFF.

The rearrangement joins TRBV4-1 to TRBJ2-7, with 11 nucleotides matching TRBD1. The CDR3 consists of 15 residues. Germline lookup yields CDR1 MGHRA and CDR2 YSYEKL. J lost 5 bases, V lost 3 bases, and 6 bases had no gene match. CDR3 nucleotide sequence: TGCGCCAGCAGCCAGATAGGGACAGGGGGGAACGAGCAGTACTTC. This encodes CASSQIGTGGNEQYF.